These 13 T cell receptor beta chains were all obtained from the same sample, sequenced in a study of T cell changes during pregnancy in multiple sclerosis (dated by TCRdb to between 2019 and 2020). Libraries were made using the immunoSEQ multiplex PCR assay. TCRdb took this table from immuneACCESS and kept in-frame rearrangements with V and J called. Such tables lack part of the clones; where checked against another copy, unresolved V genes explain under half of the gap, and the rest is unexplained. The sample table holds approximately 100,000 clones, of which 90% to 95% were seen once. 2.2% of the sample belongs to the ten largest clones. This specimen was peripheral blood, taken in the third trimester of pregnancy. The receptors here all came from a female donor with multiple sclerosis, enrolled in a pregnancy study.

The chain joins TRBV30 to TRBJ2-7; D possibly corresponds to TRBD2 (6 bases). Germline V gene lookup returns CDR1 GTSNPN and CDR2 SVGIG (reference sequence). CDR3 length: 15 residues. The V end lost 2 bases, the J end lost 4 bases, and 18 bases lay between the germline ends. This chain's CDR3 is CAWSTRRELGYEQYF. The CDR3 coding sequence is TGTGCCTGGAGTACCCGGAGGGAATTAGGTTACGAGCAGTACTTC.

This clone was found once. The chain links TRBV9 to TRBJ1-4; D remains unclear. CDR3 length: 15 amino acids. Per germline, CDR1 SGDLS and CDR2 YYNGEE. V gave up 0 bases and J gave up 8 bases, with 14 bases separating them. DNA of the CDR3: TGTGCCAGCAGCGTAGGTGGGAGGGTCGAGGAAAAACTGTTTTTT. Protein: CASSVGGRVEEKLFF.

This clone was counted a single time. The genes are TRBV7-4 and TRBJ1-3, with D perhaps TRBD1 (6 bases). V lost 1 base and J 1 base, leaving 17 bases between the germline ends. The CDR3 has 18 amino acids. The germline CDR1 and CDR2 sequences are SGHVT and SQSDAQ. The CDR3 spells CASSLDLQGPRSGNTIYF. The CDR3 nucleotides are TGTGCCAGCAGCTTAGATCTCCAGGGGCCTCGATCTGGAAACACCATATATTTT.

This clone showed up just once. An end of the junction differs from the germline gene, which may be a read error. The V call is TRBV6-6, the J call TRBJ1-2; possible D gene TRBD1, 6 bases. CDR1 and CDR2 (germline): MNHNY, SVGAGI (reference sequence). This CDR3 is built from 11 residues. As DNA, the CDR3 is TGTGCCAGCAGTTACTCGCAGGGGCGGGCTTTC. The encoded protein is CASSYSQGRAF.

The rearrangement uses TRBV6-5 and TRBJ2-3, with 9 bases matching TRBD1. The CDR3 consists of 15 residues. The germline gives CDR1 MNHEY, CDR2 SVGAGI. V was clipped by 4 bases and J by 3 bases; unmatched bases: 5. The CDR3 loop is CASSSPGQGTDTQYF. CDR3 nucleotide sequence: TGTGCCAGCAGTTCGCCGGGACAGGGAACAGATACGCAGTATTTT.

J is TRBJ2-7 and V is TRBV7-2; TRBD2 matches at 7 bases. The CDR3 runs to 13 residues. Per the germline V gene, CDR1 is SGHTA and CDR2 is FQGNSA. V was pared by 6 bases and J by 0 bases, with 2 bases of the junction left unmatched. CDR3 loop: CASRTSTSYEQYF. The CDR3 DNA reads as TGTGCCAGCAGGACTAGCACCTCCTACGAGCAGTACTTC.

V gene TRBV2 combines with J gene TRBJ2-4, with a possible D match to TRBD2 (6 bases). This CDR3 comprises 15 residues. Trimming removed 7 bases at V and 4 bases at J, with 17 bases between. Germline assignment: CDR1 SNHLY and CDR2 FYNNEI. CDR3 DNA: TGTGCCAGCAAGACCGGGGCTAGCGTAAAAAACATTCAGTACTTC. Protein sequence: CASKTGASVKNIQYF.

The chain employs TRBV19 and TRBJ2-7; D gene unclear. Germline V gene lookup returns CDR1 LNHDA and CDR2 SQIVND (reference sequence). The length of the CDR3 is 14 residues. V lost 4 bases and J 3 bases, leaving 13 bases between the germline ends. CDR3 sequence: CASSTDASRYEQYF. The CDR3 nucleotides read TGTGCCAGTAGTACAGACGCGTCTCGCTACGAGCAGTACTTC. Based on the CDR3 plus reference TRBV19 and TRBJ2-7, the full variable domain is DGGITQSPKYLFRKEGQNVTLSCEQNLNHDAMYWYRQDPGQGLRLIYYSQIVNDFQKGDIAEGYSVSREKKESFPLTVTSAQKNPTAFYLCASSTDASRYEQYFGPGTRLTVT.

J is TRBJ2-5 and V is TRBV27; the D is unclear. The CDR3 is made up of 13 amino acids. V was clipped by 2 bases and J by 2 bases, with 6 bases between them. In germline, CDR1 is MNHEY, CDR2 SMNVEV (reference sequence). CDR3 loop: CASSLRRQETQYF. CDR3 nucleotides: TGTGCCAGCAGTTTAAGGCGGCAAGAGACCCAGTACTTC.

The chain has TRBV11-2 and TRBJ2-7, with 8 bases lining up with TRBD2. V lost 6 bases and J lost 3; bases outside the gene matches: 7. CDR3 length: 14 amino acids. The germline V gene encodes CDR1 SGHAT and CDR2 FQNNGV. The CDR3 coding sequence is TGTGCCAGCAGTGTCGGGAGGGCCGGCTACGAGCAGTACTTC. Translating it yields CASSVGRAGYEQYF.

In this sample, this clone turned up once. This rearrangement joins TRBV9 to TRBJ2-3, with D perhaps TRBD2 (6 bases). CDR1 is SGDLS, CDR2 YYNGEE, per germline. Deletions cut 3 bases from V and 3 bases from J, with 14 bases between. The CDR3 loop spans 15 amino acids. CDR3 sequence (DNA): TGTGCCAGCAGCGCGGGGGTACTAGGGACAGATACGCAGTATTTT. Translated: CASSAGVLGTDTQYF.

The J gene is TRBJ2-6, the V gene TRBV5-1; D is unclear. V lost 1 base, J lost 0 bases, and 8 bases lay in between. The CDR3 has 16 amino acids. Germline assignment: CDR1 SGHRS and CDR2 YFSETQ. CDR3 region: CASSLYGDSGANVLTF. Here the CDR3 DNA reads TGCGCCAGCAGCTTGTACGGTGACTCTGGGGCCAACGTCCTGACTTTC.

This clone was seen a single time. The chain has TRBV23-1 and TRBJ2-5; 9 positions match TRBD1. TRBV23-1 is given ORF status, its function remaining uncertain. The CDR3 contains 19 residues. V was clipped by 4 bases and J by 1 base; unmatched bases: 16. The CDR3 protein is CASSPPEDRGGGGQETQYF. The CDR3 region has the DNA TGCGCCAGCAGTCCCCCCGAGGACAGGGGAGGGGGAGGCCAAGAGACCCAGTACTTC.